The 17 T cell receptor beta chains below come from one sample, sequenced in a study of blood T cells in healthy people across ages. Primers used in a second PCR of roughly 6 to 11 cycles were a sample-barcoded 5' primer and a J-beta primer mix. TCRdb called the 5' RACE reads again in MiXCR, with one record for every CDR3 protein. Of around 1,600,000 distinct CDR3 sequences listed, under 55% are singletons. Specimen: blood. All receptors derive from a woman under 30 in good health.

There are a few counts of this clonotype. J is TRBJ2-7 and V is TRBV6-2 or TRBV6-3; 7 nucleotides agree with TRBD2. The CDR3 is 15 amino acids. Germline lookup yields CDR1 MNHEY and CDR2 SVGEGT. The junction had 13 bases not matched to a gene; V was cut back by 5 bases and J by 6 bases. As DNA, the CDR3 is TGTGCCAGCAGTCCGCGACTAGTGGCTAGCGGCGAGCAGTACTTC. Its protein product is CASSPRLVASGEQYF.

This clonotype has only a few counts. The gene calls are TRBV12-3 or TRBV12-4 and TRBJ1-5, with D possibly matching TRBD1 (5 bases). The germline V and J ends were trimmed by 1 base and 4 bases, with 11 bases remaining between them. This CDR3 has 15 residues. The CDR3 DNA sequence: TGTGCCAGCAGTTTAGTCGTCCAGGGTAATCAGCCCCAGCATTTT. This codes for CASSLVVQGNQPQHF.

CDR3 loop: CASSESLSTSTDTQYF. CDR3 bases: TGTGCCAGCAGTGAATCCCTCTCGACTAGCACAGATACGCAGTATTTT. J is TRBJ2-3 and V is TRBV25-1, with D unresolved. The CDR3 consists of 16 residues. V shed 1 base and J shed 0 bases, with 11 bases lying between them. The germline gives CDR1 MGHDK, CDR2 SYGVNS.

The chain combines TRBV7-3 with TRBJ2-3; D is ambiguous. Germline V gene lookup returns CDR1 SGHTA and CDR2 FQGTGA. The CDR3 has 16 amino acids. Trimming cost V 3 bases and J 1 base, with 14 bases left between them. The CDR3 sequence: CASSFRRGEGTDTQYF. CDR3 nucleotide sequence: TGTGCCAGCAGCTTCCGCCGCGGAGAGGGCACAGATACGCAGTATTTT.

J is TRBJ1-5 and V is TRBV5-1; D remains unclear. This CDR3 comprises 16 residues. Germline assignment: CDR1 SGHRS and CDR2 YFSETQ. V lost 0 bases and J 4 bases, leaving 14 bases between the germline ends. The CDR3 protein is CASSLAYRERNQPQHF. The CDR3 coding sequence is TGCGCCAGCAGCTTGGCCTACAGAGAACGGAATCAGCCCCAGCATTTT.

This clonotype was picked up many times. The rearrangement joins TRBV7-9 to TRBJ2-1; maybe TRBD1 (5 bases). The CDR3 totals 14 residues. The V gene's germline CDR1 is SEHNR and CDR2 FQNEAQ (reference sequence). Between the trimmed V and J ends, which lost 1 base and 7 bases, there was a span of 11 bases. The CDR3 spells CASSLDAGSNEQFF. DNA for the CDR3: TGTGCCAGCAGCTTAGATGCAGGGTCGAATGAGCAGTTCTTC. The full variable domain, rest sourced from reference TRBV7-9 and TRBJ2-1, is DTGVSQNPRHKITKRGQNVTFRCDPISEHNRLYWYRQTLGQGPEFLTYFQNEAQLEKSRLLSDRFSAERPKGSFSTLEIQRTEQGDSAMYLCASSLDAGSNEQFFGPGTRLTVL.

The sample holds a few counts of this clonotype. The V and J genes are TRBV20-1 and TRBJ1-5; maybe TRBD1 (5 bases). Trimming removed 0 bases from V and 3 bases from J, with 15 bases in between. Germline V gene data show CDR1 as DFQATT and CDR2 as SNEGSKA (reference sequence). This CDR3 has 16 residues. CDR3 in DNA: TGCAGTGCTAGAGATCGACGGGGGGTAGCCAATCAGCCCCAGCATTTT. The encoded protein is CSARDRRGVANQPQHF.

CDR3 bases: TGTGCCAGCAGCCCCCTAGCGGGGACCACATATGAGCAGTTCTTC. Translation: CASSPLAGTTYEQFF. The V call is TRBV12-3 or TRBV12-4, the J call TRBJ2-1; TRBD2 matches at 9 bases. Unmatched junction bases numbered 11, after V lost 6 bases and J lost 8 bases. The CDR3 covers 15 residues.

The chain uses TRBV7-6 and TRBJ1-2, with D perhaps TRBD1 (5 bases). The CDR3 extends over 16 amino acids. Germline V gene lookup returns CDR1 SGHVS and CDR2 FNYEAQ. V lost 5 bases and J lost 4, with 20 bases in between. CDR3 DNA: TGTGCCAGCAGCCCCGAGACAGAGCCTTATACCTATGGCTACACCTTC. Translating gives CASSPETEPYTYGYTF.

This clonotype was recorded a few times. The chain employs TRBV28 and TRBJ1-2, with D uncertain. CDR3 length: 15 amino acids. The V gene's germline CDR1 is MDHEN and CDR2 SYDVKM. V lost 5 bases to trimming and J lost 2 bases, with 15 bases between them. The CDR3 DNA reads TGTGCCAGCAGTACCCTTCCGGACCCAAACTATGGCTACACCTTC. Translating gives CASSTLPDPNYGYTF.

This sequence joins TRBV7-8 and TRBJ2-1; D perhaps matches TRBD2 (5 bases). The J call is doubtful: the DNA matches TRBJ2-7 better. CDR1 and CDR2 from the germline V gene are SGHVS and FQNEAQ. CDR3 length equals 13 residues. CDR3 sequence (DNA): TGTGCCAGCAGGGTGGACTGGTACAATGAGCAGTACTTC. This gives the protein CASRVDWYNEQYF.

The V call is TRBV24-1, the J call TRBJ2-1, with D maybe TRBD2 (5 bases). The V end lost 0 bases, the J end lost 0 bases, and 8 bases lay between the germline ends. The CDR3 has 16 residues. The V gene's germline CDR1 is KGHDR and CDR2 SFDVKD. The CDR3 is CATSDLGGSSYNEQFF. CDR3 nucleotides: TGTGCCACCAGTGATTTGGGTGGGAGCTCCTACAATGAGCAGTTCTTC.

The chain couples TRBV12-3 or TRBV12-4 to TRBJ2-5; 9 positions match TRBD2. V was pared by 6 bases and J by 11 bases, with 13 bases of the junction left unmatched. The CDR3 consists of 14 residues. CDR3 bases: TGTGCCAGCAGCCTGACTAGCGGAGACAATGAGCAGTACTTC. It is translated as CASSLTSGDNEQYF.

Details on this clonotype: The germline gene is not matched at one end of the junction; a read error may be the cause. The chain combines TRBV4-3 with TRBJ2-7; 7 bases map to TRBD1. This CDR3 contains 17 residues. Germline-derived CDR1 and CDR2 are LGHNA and YSLEER. The CDR3 region is CANSQVAGTVSSYEQYF. The CDR3 region has the DNA TGCGCCAACAGCCAAGTGGCCGGGACAGTGAGCTCCTACGAGCAGTACTTC.

This clonotype occurred once. V usage is TRBV5-4 and J usage is TRBJ2-7; maybe TRBD2 (6 bases). The V and J ends lost 1 base and 5 bases respectively, with 13 bases between them. This CDR3 has 14 amino acids. Germline V gene lookup returns CDR1 SGHNT and CDR2 YYREEE (reference sequence). The CDR3 here is CASSLLGGRHEQYF. The CDR3 bases are TGTGCCAGCAGCTTGCTTGGAGGGAGACACGAGCAGTACTTC.

The chain carries TRBV4-2 and TRBJ2-3; 9 positions agree with TRBD2. Germline CDR1 and CDR2: LGHNA and YNFKEQ. There are 16 residues in the CDR3. V gave up 0 bases and J gave up 4 bases; unmatched junction bases: 5. The CDR3 bases are TGTGCCAGCAGCCAAGATGTTAGCGGGAGCGCAGATACGCAGTATTTT. As protein: CASSQDVSGSADTQYF.

This rearrangement joins TRBV10-3 to TRBJ2-4; 16 bases align to TRBD2. CDR1 is ENHRY and CDR2 is SYGVKD in the germline V gene. The CDR3 extends over 16 amino acids. The V gene end was trimmed by 10 bases and the J gene end by 9 bases; junction bases not matched to a gene: 12. CDR3: CATMRGLAGGLSIQYF. Here the CDR3 DNA reads TGTGCCACCATGCGGGGACTAGCGGGGGGGCTTAGCATTCAGTACTTC.